This T cell receptor (beta chain) is from a study of cytomegalovirus exposure and HLA in healthy donors. This clone was counted only a few times. Trimming cost V 7 bases and J 3 bases; bases outside gene matches: 9. Germline V gene sequence: CDR1 SNHLY, CDR2 FYNNEI. This CDR3 region has 15 residues. It was with 60 Vbeta and 13 Jbeta primers that the PCR ran. The protocol was immunoSEQ multiplex PCR, while the TCRdb copy is restricted to in-frame clones and leaves out a portion. The sample consists of some 130,000 clones, approximately 62% of them appearing once. The V and J genes are TRBV2 and TRBJ2-3; 8 nucleotides line up with TRBD1. The TCR originated in a human donor in good health. What was sequenced was PBMCs. CDR3 coding DNA: TGTGCCAGCACCTGGGGTGGACAGGGTACAGATACGCAGTATTTT. Amino acids: CASTWGGQGTDTQYF.